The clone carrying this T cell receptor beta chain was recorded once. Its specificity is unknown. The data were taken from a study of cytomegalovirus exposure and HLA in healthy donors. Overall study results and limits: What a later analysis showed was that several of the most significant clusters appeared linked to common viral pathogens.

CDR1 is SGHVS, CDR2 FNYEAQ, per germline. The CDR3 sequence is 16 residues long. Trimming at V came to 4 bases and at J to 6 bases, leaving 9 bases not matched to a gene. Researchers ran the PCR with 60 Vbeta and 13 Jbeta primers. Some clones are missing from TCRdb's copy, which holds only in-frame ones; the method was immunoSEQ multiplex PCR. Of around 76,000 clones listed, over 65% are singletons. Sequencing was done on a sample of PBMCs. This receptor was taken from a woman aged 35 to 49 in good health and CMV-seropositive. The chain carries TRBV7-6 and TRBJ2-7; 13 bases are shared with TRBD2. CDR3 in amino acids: CASSSQLAGGLIEQYF. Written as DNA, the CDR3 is TGTGCCAGCAGCTCACAACTAGCGGGGGGGCTGATCGAGCAGTACTTC.